This TCR beta chain derives from a study of human T cells and chemical hapten exposure. TCRdb used MiXCR to reprocess the RACE reads, holding one entry per CDR3 protein. The sample yields about 110,000 distinct CDR3 sequences, roughly 12% seen once. There are many counts of this clonotype. This sample's time point: pre-sensitization, week 0. As for treatment: therapeutic diphenylcyclopropenone sensitization with weekly scalp DPC. This receptor was taken from a woman aged 50 to 60 with alopecia areata. Some clones in this sample may be carry-over from other donors' samples. Material: whole blood, obtained in connection with sensitization to the hapten diphenylcyclopropenone (DPC).

The CDR3 loop reads CASSLTQDTQYF. CDR3 coding DNA: TGTGCCAGCAGCTTAACACAAGATACGCAGTATTTT. The rearrangement links TRBV5-6 to TRBJ2-3, with D unresolved. The germline CDR1 and CDR2 sequences are SGHDT and YYEEEE. Trimming stripped 2 bases from V and 5 bases from J, with 6 bases between. This CDR3 is 12 amino acids long. Supplemented by reference TRBV5-6 and TRBJ2-3, the full variable domain reads DAGVTQSPTHLIKTRGQQVTLRCSPKSGHDTVSWYQQALGQGPQFIFQYYEEEERQRGNFPDRFSGHQFPNYSSELNVNALLLGDSALYLCASSLTQDTQYFGPGTRLTVL.